The T cell receptor beta chain under discussion was sequenced for a study of blood T cell repertoires in COVID-19. Trimming pared 3 bases from V and 4 bases from J, leaving 6 bases between. CDR1 is SQVTM and CDR2 is ANQGSEA in the germline V gene. This CDR3 has 12 amino acids. Some clones are missing from TCRdb's copy, which holds only in-frame ones; the method was immunoSEQ multiplex PCR. The data contain about 230,000 clones, around nine tenths of them singletons. Researchers sorted participants into cohorts using their self-reported clinical history. The chain uses TRBV29-1 and TRBJ2-2; weak D call: TRBD2 (6 bases). Sequencing was performed on PBMCs or T cells enriched from blood (not recorded which). The TCR comes from a man between 25 and 39 years old who had recovered from COVID-19. The CDR3 DNA reads TGCAGCGTTGACGGGGGCACCGGGGAGCTGTTTTTT. It is translated as CSVDGGTGELFF.